Each of the 20 T cell receptor beta chains below was sequenced from the same sample in a study of tumor-infiltrating lymphocytes in primary liver carcinoma. In addition to blood RNA drawn from unsorted whole blood, germline DNA was extracted. Reverse transcription of about 500 ng total RNA with a constant-region primer produced TCR beta cDNA. Researchers made the TCR beta libraries by running three nested multiplex PCR rounds with slightly modified ARM-PCR. The first two PCR rounds used TRBV1-TRBV30 forward primers with a C-beta reverse primer, roughly 11 cycles each. Via MiXCR, TCRdb re-called the multiplex PCR reads, giving one row per CDR3 protein. The table lists 330,000 or so distinct CDR3 sequences, almost 65% of them singletons, with about 6% in the top ten. Specimen: peripheral blood. Receptors were obtained from a man aged 40-50 years with primary liver carcinoma and hepatitis B virus infection.

The chain uses TRBV4-1 and TRBJ2-1; tentatively, D is TRBD1 (6 bases). CDR3 length equals 15 residues. V lost 8 bases and J 8 bases, leaving 22 bases between the germline ends. The V gene's germline CDR1 is MGHRA and CDR2 YSYEKL. In DNA, the CDR3 is TGCGCCAGCGGCCCAACAGGGCGCGGTTTGGATGAGCAGTTCTTC. Translating it yields CASGPTGRGLDEQFF.

In regard to this clonotype: This may arise from a read error, as a much more abundant clone is one base away. This chain links TRBV4-1 with TRBJ2-2; tentatively, D is TRBD1 or TRBD2 (5 bases each). The CDR3 is made up of 14 amino acids. The germline V gene has CDR1 MGHRA and CDR2 YSYEKL. V dropped 0 bases and J dropped 3 bases, with 5 bases sitting between them. The CDR3 sequence: CASSQEGDTGELFF. CDR3 nucleotide sequence: TGCGCCAGCAGCCAAGAGGGGGACACCGGGGAGCTGTTTTTT.

This clonotype came up a few times. One end of the junction fails to match germline, which may point to a read error. The chain combines TRBV11-2 with TRBJ2-1; TRBD2 matches 7 bases. CDR1 is SGHAT and CDR2 is FQNNGV in the germline V gene. The CDR3 has 16 amino acids. CDR3 nucleotides: TGTGCCAACAGCTTAGTCGGGGACGGGAGGTTAAGCGGGCAGTTCTTC. This gives the protein CANSLVGDGRLSGQFF.

A remark on this clonotype: Since a much larger clone is just one base distant, this may be a read error. The chain combines TRBV14 with TRBJ2-3; D not certain. The CDR3 is 13 residues long. CDR1 is SGHDN and CDR2 is FVKESK in the germline V gene. The CDR3 here is CASSQPTGVTRYF. The CDR3 region has the DNA TGTGCCAGCAGCCAACCTACTGGCGTTACGCGGTATTTT.

In its sample, this clonotype was seen many times. V gene TRBV5-5 combines with J gene TRBJ2-3, with D perhaps assigned TRBD1 or TRBD2 (5 bases each). From germline, CDR1 is SGHKS and CDR2 YYEKEE (reference sequence). There are 15 residues in the CDR3. V gave up 3 bases and J gave up 3 bases, with 14 bases separating them. CDR3: CASSYSVGGTDTQYF. In DNA, the CDR3 is TGTGCCAGCAGCTACTCCGTTGGGGGTACAGATACGCAGTATTTT.

About this clonotype itself: Mismatch with germline at one junction end may stem from a read error. The gene calls are TRBV7-9 and TRBJ2-5; 11 bases match TRBD2. The CDR3 has 16 residues. The V gene's germline CDR1 is SEHNR and CDR2 FQNEAQ (reference sequence). The CDR3 DNA is TGTTCCAGCAGCGGGCCGGGACTAGCGGCACAAGAGACCCAGTACTTC. Protein sequence: CSSSGPGLAAQETQYF.

The chain is built from TRBV29-1 and TRBJ2-1; a weak D match, TRBD2 (6 bases). CDR1 is SQVTM, CDR2 ANQGSEA, per germline. Trimming shortened V by 8 bases and J by 9 bases, and 20 bases separated the two germline ends. CDR3 size: 13 residues. The CDR3 nucleotides are TGCAGCACAGGACTACTGGGAGCGACTGAGCAGTTCTTC. Amino acid sequence: CSTGLLGATEQFF.

This clonotype is a singleton in its sample. Just one base apart from a much larger clone, this may be a read error. This chain joins TRBV6-2 or TRBV6-3 and TRBJ2-7; 8 bases align to TRBD2. The CDR3 covers 12 residues. J lost 9 bases, V lost 7 bases, and 8 bases had no gene match. In germline, CDR1 is MNHEY, CDR2 SVGEGT. CDR3 in amino acids: CASTLAGTVQYF. CDR3 DNA sequence: TGTGCCAGCACTCTAGCGGGTACCGTGCAGTACTTC.

The count of this clonotype is one. The gene calls are TRBV10-3 and TRBJ2-7, with 9 bases matching TRBD1. Germline V gene lookup returns CDR1 ENHRY and CDR2 SYGVKD. This CDR3 region has 15 residues. After removal of 2 bases from V and 2 bases from J, the junction contained 4 bases not matched to a gene. CDR3: CAISEPDRGPYEQYF. The DNA of the CDR3 is TGTGCCATCAGTGAGCCGGACAGGGGTCCCTACGAGCAGTACTTC.

The count of this clonotype is one. At one boundary the junction diverges from the germline segment, which might be a read error. The V call is TRBV11-2, the J call TRBJ2-4, with D possibly matching TRBD2 (5 bases). The V gene's germline CDR1 is SGHAT and CDR2 FQNNGV. The length of the CDR3 is 16 residues. The CDR3 protein is CASSLAFGMAKNIPYF. Here the CDR3 DNA reads TGTGCCAGCAGCTTAGCCTTCGGGATGGCAAAAAACATTCCGTACTTC.

As regards this clonotype: Germline is not matched at one junction end, which may reflect a read error. This sequence joins TRBV4-1 and TRBJ2-2, with TRBD1 identical over 7 bases. Germline V gene sequence: CDR1 MGHRA, CDR2 YSYEKL. CDR3 length: 14 amino acids. CDR3 sequence: CASSSTGNTGELFF. The CDR3 region has the DNA TGCGCCAGCAGCTCGACAGGGAACACGGGGGAGCTGTTTTTT.

On this clonotype: Given the absence of the conserved phenylalanine or tryptophan at the CDR3 end, a read error is likely. V gene TRBV11-2 combines with J gene TRBJ2-1; 9 bases map to TRBD1. The CDR3 consists of 15 residues. V lost 6 bases to trimming and J lost 10 bases; unmatched junction nucleotides: 13. Germline-derived CDR1 and CDR2 are SGHAT and FQNNGV. The CDR3 region is CASRPIQGASYEQFL. The CDR3 nucleotides are TGTGCCAGCAGGCCAATACAGGGGGCTTCCTACGAGCAGTTCTTA.

With respect to this clonotype: A junction end diverges from the germline sequence, so it may reflect a read error. The chain has TRBV11-2 and TRBJ2-5, with D tentatively TRBD1 (6 bases). The CDR3 length is 15 residues. Germline V gene data show CDR1 as SGHAT and CDR2 as FQNNGV. The CDR3: CASSLGQGRWETQCF. The CDR3, as DNA: TGTGCCAGCAGCTTAGGTCAGGGGCGGTGGGAGACCCAGTGCTTC.

Turning to this clonotype: A much larger clonotype is one base distant, so this may be a read error. The chain recombines TRBV10-3 with TRBJ2-1, with no clear D. Trimming cost V 3 bases and J 2 bases, with 14 bases left between them. CDR3 length: 16 residues. Germline assignment: CDR1 ENHRY and CDR2 SYGVKD. For the CDR3, the DNA is TGTGCCATCAGTGAAGTACAGAGCCGGGCCTACAATGAGCAGTTCTTC. Amino acid sequence: CAISEVQSRAYNEQFF.

A word on this clonotype: This may stem from a read error, because a much larger clone lies one nucleotide away. This chain connects TRBV29-1 to TRBJ2-7, with unresolved D. The CDR3 runs 11 residues. Germline lookup yields CDR1 SQVTM and CDR2 ANQGSEA. V was shortened by 4 bases and J by 2 bases, with 6 bases between the two germline ends. The CDR3 DNA sequence: TGCAGCGTTGGAGTGGCCTACGAGCAGTACTTC. It translates to CSVGVAYEQYF.

Notes on this clonotype: This may be a read error, as it is one base from a much larger clone. The gene calls are TRBV6-1 and TRBJ1-1; D uncertain. The germline CDR1 and CDR2 sequences are MNHNS and SASEGT. CDR3 length: 13 residues. With 2 bases removed from V and 4 bases from J, the gap between germline ends came to 8 bases. The CDR3 DNA is TGTGCCAGCAGTGAACTGAAGAGCACTGAAGCTTTCTTT. This translates into CASSELKSTEAFF.

Details on this clonotype: An end of the junction does not agree with germline; a read error may underlie this. The rearrangement links TRBV11-2 to TRBJ1-1; TRBD1 agrees at 9 bases. This CDR3 is built from 16 residues. CDR1 and CDR2 (germline): SGHAT, FQNNGV. CDR3 loop: CAGSLDYTGQGTEAFF. In DNA form, the CDR3 reads TGTGCCGGCAGCTTGGACTATACGGGACAGGGCACTGAAGCTTTCTTT.

As regards this clonotype: Compared with germline, one end of the junction differs, possibly owing to a read error. The rearrangement joins TRBV12-3 or TRBV12-4 to TRBJ2-3; the match to TRBD1 covers 7 bases. The CDR3 runs 14 residues. CDR3 amino acids: CVSNRQGLTDTQYF. CDR3 bases: TGTGTCAGCAATCGACAGGGCCTCACAGATACGCAGTATTTT.

This rearrangement joins TRBV11-2 to TRBJ2-3; 7 nucleotides agree with TRBD2. V shed 5 bases, J shed 12 bases, and the junction held 14 bases outside the gene matches. The CDR3 spans 14 residues. The germline CDR1 and CDR2 sequences are SGHAT and FQNNGV. Written as DNA, the CDR3 is TGTGCCAGCAGCCGACAGACTAGCTCGGAAACACAGTATTTT. It translates to CASSRQTSSETQYF.

The chain joins TRBV11-2 to TRBJ2-1; D unresolved. Germline loops: CDR1 SGHAT, CDR2 FQNNGV. With 4 bases removed from V and 0 bases from J, the gap between germline ends came to 10 bases. This CDR3 comprises 15 residues. CDR3 in amino acids: CASSSSYSSYNEQFF. As DNA, the CDR3 is TGTGCCAGCAGCTCCTCTTATAGCTCCTACAATGAGCAGTTCTTC. The complete variable domain, with remaining parts taken from reference TRBV11-2 and TRBJ2-1, reads EAGVAQSPRYKIIEKRQSVAFWCNPISGHATLYWYQQILGQGPKLLIQFQNNGVVDDSQLPKDRFSAERLKGVDSTLKIQPAKLEDSAVYLCASSSSYSSYNEQFFGPGTRLTVL.